This entry lists 11 T cell receptor beta chains sequenced from one sample in a study of CD8+ T cells in alopecia areata. Sequencing used cDNA as its template, made by extracting RNA and reverse transcribing it. TCRdb's copy holds only in-frame clones and misses some; the assay was immunoSEQ multiplex PCR. Seen here are 150,000 or so clones, approximately 45% observed once, and the top ten hold more than 6.5%. Material for sequencing was CD4+ T cells sorted from blood. These receptors originate from a human donor with alopecia areata.

The V and J genes are TRBV25-1 and TRBJ2-3; possibly TRBD1 for D (6 bases). Per the germline V gene, CDR1 is MGHDK and CDR2 is SYGVNS. Trimming took off 8 bases at V and 2 bases at J, with 11 bases between the two ends. The CDR3 loop spans 13 amino acids. The CDR3 nucleotides read TGTGCCAGCGGGACAACGTACACAGATACGCAGTATTTT. Translated: CASGTTYTDTQYF.

This clone was observed a handful of times. The chain employs TRBV5-1 and TRBJ1-2; D is ambiguous. The CDR3 runs to 13 residues. The V and J ends lost 0 bases and 7 bases respectively, with 10 bases between them. The germline gives CDR1 SGHRS, CDR2 YFSETQ. CDR3 sequence (DNA): TGCGCCAGCAGCTTGGTAGTGACTTTTGGCTACACCTTC. It encodes CASSLVVTFGYTF.

The V call is TRBV29-1, the J call TRBJ2-1; TRBD2 aligns across 12 bases. The length of the CDR3 is 15 residues. Losses at the gene ends were 3 bases for V and 8 bases for J; bases not matched to a gene: 8. The germline V gene encodes CDR1 SQVTM and CDR2 ANQGSEA. The CDR3 region has the DNA TGCAGCGTTGAGTTTCTAGCGGGAGGGCCAGATGAGCAGTTCTTC. This gives the protein CSVEFLAGGPDEQFF.

A few counts support this clone. V gene TRBV10-3 combines with J gene TRBJ1-2; 7 nucleotides align to TRBD1. The CDR3 has 11 amino acids. Germline V gives CDR1 ENHRY, CDR2 SYGVKD. V dropped 10 bases and J dropped 14; count of bases not matched to a gene: 13. This CDR3 reads CATGSGQEKTF. For the CDR3, the DNA is TGTGCCACCGGCTCCGGACAGGAGAAGACCTTC.

The chain has TRBV29-1 and TRBJ2-3; 8 positions agree with TRBD1. Trimming cost V 7 bases and J 4 bases; bases outside gene matches: 13. This CDR3 has 15 residues. Per the germline V gene, CDR1 is SQVTM and CDR2 is ANQGSEA. The CDR3 is CSALTDRVGPDTQYF. The DNA of the CDR3 is TGCAGCGCCTTAACGGACAGGGTCGGTCCAGATACGCAGTATTTT.

The chain couples TRBV7-9 to TRBJ1-5; TRBD1 is a possible D gene (5 bases). The V end lost 0 bases, the J end lost 10 bases, and 13 bases lay between the germline ends. This CDR3 is 14 amino acids long. The germline gives CDR1 SEHNR, CDR2 FQNEAQ (reference sequence). In DNA form, the CDR3 reads TGTGCCAGCAGCTTAGCTGGCAGGGTTGCACCCCAGCATTTT. It is translated as CASSLAGRVAPQHF.

This clone occurred a few times. The J gene is TRBJ2-1, the V gene TRBV4-1; D uncertain. The germline V and J ends were trimmed by 4 bases and 0 bases, with 16 bases remaining between them. The CDR3 is 17 amino acids. Germline CDR1 and CDR2: MGHRA and YSYEKL. CDR3 DNA sequence: TGCGCCAGCAGCCCCCTACCCTTTGGTAGCTCCTACAATGAGCAGTTCTTC. This gives the protein CASSPLPFGSSYNEQFF.

The V call is TRBV11-2, the J call TRBJ2-6, with D possibly being TRBD1 (5 bases). Germline V CDR1 and CDR2: SGHAT, FQNNGV. The ends were cut back, 8 bases at V and 4 bases at J, with 21 bases in the middle. CDR3 length: 17 amino acids. Here the CDR3 DNA reads TGTGCCAGCGGGGTGAAAAGGGGATATTCCGGGGCCAACGTCCTGACTTTC. It translates to CASGVKRGYSGANVLTF. The variable domain in full, completed from reference TRBV11-2 and TRBJ2-6, reads EAGVAQSPRYKIIEKRQSVAFWCNPISGHATLYWYQQILGQGPKLLIQFQNNGVVDDSQLPKDRFSAERLKGVDSTLKIQPAKLEDSAVYLCASGVKRGYSGANVLTFGAGSRLTVL.

The chain employs TRBV7-9 and TRBJ2-7, with unresolved D. V lost 2 bases and J 7 bases, leaving 6 bases between the germline ends. The CDR3 is 11 amino acids. Germline-derived CDR1 and CDR2 are SEHNR and FQNEAQ (reference sequence). CDR3 DNA: TGTGCCAGCAGCTTAAAAGATGAGCAGTACTTC. Protein: CASSLKDEQYF.

This clone was counted between two and nine times. The chain joins TRBV27 to TRBJ2-7; 8 positions agree with TRBD2. The CDR3 contains 13 residues. J was trimmed by 5 bases and V by 8 bases; bases with no gene match: 8. Germline V lookup: CDR1 MNHEY, CDR2 SMNVEV (reference sequence). The CDR3 DNA sequence: TGTGCCAGCCGTCGCGGGAGGCCCCACGAGCAGTACTTC. It encodes CASRRGRPHEQYF.

This chain links TRBV30 with TRBJ1-2; unclear D gene. Per the germline V gene, CDR1 is GTSNPN and CDR2 is SVGIG (reference sequence). The CDR3 has 14 residues. V gave up 2 bases and J gave up 5 bases, with 15 bases separating them. CDR3 sequence: CAWSSQRFHYGYTF. The CDR3 bases are TGTGCCTGGAGTTCTCAGAGATTCCATTATGGCTACACCTTC. The full variable domain, completed using reference TRBV30 and TRBJ1-2, is SQTIHQWPATLVQPVGSPLSLECTVEGTSNPNLYWYRQAAGRGLQLLFYSVGIGQISSEVPQNLSASRPQDRQFILSSKKLLLSDSGFYLCAWSSQRFHYGYTFGSGTRLTVV.